This T cell receptor beta chain was sequenced during a study of a mutant IDH1 vaccine in newly diagnosed glioma. Study summary: Radiotherapy, temozolomide, or both had been given previously, and both were given to most.

TCRdb's table, derived via immunoSEQ multiplex PCR, lists solely in-frame clones and lacks some. The data show about 54,000 clones, with 80% to 90% seen just once and 15% to 25% held by the top ten. V lost 0 bases to trimming and J lost 0 bases, with 10 bases between them. The CDR3 sequence is 16 residues long. The germline V gene has CDR1 LNHNV and CDR2 YYDKDF (reference sequence). The time point denotes: baseline, week 1 (first vaccination visit). Noted treatment: pre-vaccination baseline after standard-of-care therapy. New IDH1-mutant, ATRX-lost WHO grade 3 or 4 astrocytomas occurred in donors. The sequencing here drew on PBMCs, taken from a glioma patient treated with radiotherapy, temozolomide or both. The receptor comes from a young man with glioma. This chain links TRBV15 with TRBJ2-3; perhaps TRBD1 as D (6 bases). CDR3 region: CATSRDLGASTDTQYF. For the CDR3, the DNA is TGTGCCACCAGCAGAGATTTGGGGGCTAGCACAGATACGCAGTATTTT.